This entry concerns a single T cell receptor beta chain. No antigen is known for it. Base qualities are not at hand, and no much larger clone is one base apart. The CDR3 starts with the cysteine, ends with the phenylalanine, and has 13 residues. Only the CDR3 DNA stays, 39 bases, in frame from base 1. V is pared back by 1 base and J by 1 base, with 7 bases lying between the germline termini. Taken from the germline V gene (reference sequence), the CDR1 and CDR2 loops are GTSNPN and SVGIG. The sample belongs to a study of lymphopenia after photon versus proton radiotherapy (dated by TCRdb to about 2019). At the level of the whole study: The immunological effects of photon versus proton radiation therapy were compared in patients with gastrointestinal tumors who developed high-grade lymphopenia. The goal of the study was to characterize the differences between the two radiation modalities in how they affect the immune system. The cohort comprised roughly 20 patients with gastrointestinal tumors who received either photon or proton therapy and then developed lymphopenia.

The library was generated by the immunoSEQ multiplex PCR assay. T cell repertoires were profiled by deep sequencing of rearranged TCR beta loci, alongside multiparametric flow cytometry. The table comes from immuneACCESS by way of TCRdb, which keeps in-frame sequences with V and J called. Part of the clones is missing from these tables; in studies checked, under half for an unresolved V gene and the rest for unknown reasons. The sample has 89,000 or so clones on record, around 83% of them singletons. The leading ten clones occupy roughly 1.4% of the sample. The research as a whole found: Across the cohort, a larger post-nadir drop in TCR diversity was inversely correlated with overall survival time among patients who died. During treatment, patients who received proton therapy stayed relatively stable, whereas patients who received photon therapy lost naive T cells and TCR diversity and gained effector/memory populations. After the lymphocyte count nadir, oligoclonal expansion, especially of CD8+ Temra cells, was observed in photon-treated repertoires, and the drop in diversity was driven by this expansion. The survival association was assessed only in patients who died, and the authors presented better survival with proton therapy as a possibility rather than a demonstrated result.

The chain uses TRBV30 and TRBJ2-5, with no D gene named confidently. This receptor was taken from a man in his sixties with pancreatic cancer. This specimen was peripheral blood, taken from a patient treated with proton-based radiotherapy. The CDR3 reads as follows: CAWSGSLQETQYF. The nucleotides are TGTGCCTGGAGTGGTTCTCTCCAAGAGACCCAGTACTTC. Extended through the reference TRBV30 and TRBJ2-5 proteins, this CDR3 yields the full variable domain: SQTIHQWPATLVQPVGSPLSLECTVEGTSNPNLYWYRQAAGRGLQLLFYSVGIGQISSEVPQNLSASRPQDRQFILSSKKLLLSDSGFYLCAWSGSLQETQYFGPGTRLLVL.